These 6 T cell receptor beta chains were sequenced from one sample in a study of blood T cell repertoires in COVID-19 (dated by TCRdb to 2018 to 2021). The library was produced with the immunoSEQ multiplex PCR assay. TCRdb took this table from immuneACCESS and kept in-frame rearrangements with V and J called. Such tables lack part of the clones; where checked against another copy, unresolved V genes explain under half of the gap, and the rest is unexplained. The sample yields about 250,000 clones; around 90% were counted once. The ten largest account for roughly 3.1% of the sample. The sample taken for sequencing was peripheral blood. The source is a man younger than 30 with active or convalescent COVID-19.

This sequence joins TRBV3-1 (or the pseudogene TRBV3-2) and TRBJ1-3, with no clear D. Germline V lookup: CDR1 LGHDT, CDR2 YNNKEL (reference sequence). The V end lost 5 bases, the J end lost 0 bases, and 11 bases lay between the germline ends. The CDR3 totals 15 residues. The CDR3 coding sequence is TGTGCCAGCAGCTCGCGACATACCTCTGGAAACACCATATATTTT. Its protein is CASSSRHTSGNTIYF.

V usage is TRBV6-5 and J usage is TRBJ2-1; D remains ambiguous. Trimming left V 6 bases short and J 6 bases short, with 15 bases between. The CDR3 runs to 14 residues. Looked up from germline, CDR1 is MNHEY and CDR2 is SVGAGI. The CDR3 DNA follows: TGTGCCAGCAGCTATATACCCACCGGCAATGAGCAGTTCTTC. Its translation: CASSYIPTGNEQFF.

About this clone itself: Other DNA variants within this sample encode the same CDR3. The chain recombines TRBV27 with TRBJ2-7; tentative D call: TRBD1 (6 bases). V dropped 8 bases and J dropped 0 bases, with 11 bases sitting between them. The CDR3 spans 13 residues. Germline values: CDR1 MNHEY, CDR2 SMNVEV (reference sequence). The DNA of the CDR3 is TGTGCCAGCTCCTTGGGGGCCTCCTACGAGCAGTACTTC. It codes for CASSLGASYEQYF.

This clone was counted a single time. The V call is TRBV7-8, the J call TRBJ2-1; a possible D gene is TRBD1 (6 bases). The CDR3 is made up of 15 amino acids. Trimming took 1 base from V and 4 from J, leaving 11 bases between them. Germline V gene lookup returns CDR1 SGHVS and CDR2 FQNEAQ. The CDR3 sequence: CASSLDRVLYNEQFF. The CDR3 DNA is TGTGCCAGCAGCTTAGACAGGGTCCTTTACAATGAGCAGTTCTTC.

The J gene is TRBJ1-2, the V gene TRBV5-1; 9 bases are shared with TRBD1. The CDR3 length is 14 residues. CDR1 is SGHRS and CDR2 is YFSETQ in the germline V gene. V lost 0 bases and J lost 8; bases outside the gene matches: 5. DNA of the CDR3: TGCGCCAGCAGCTTGGACAGGGGGCAGATCGGCTACACCTTC. This encodes CASSLDRGQIGYTF.

This chain joins TRBV13 and TRBJ2-1, with 9 positions matching TRBD1. Germline CDR1 and CDR2: PRHDT and FYEKMQ (reference sequence). This CDR3 is built from 16 residues. V shed 1 base and J 8 bases; nucleotides not matched to a gene: 9. DNA of the CDR3: TGTGCCAGCAGCTTAGACGGGACAGGGAGGAGCTATGAGCAGTTCTTC. Protein: CASSLDGTGRSYEQFF.